This is a list of T cell receptor beta chains from one sample in a study of blood T cell repertoires in COVID-19. Generated by immunoSEQ multiplex PCR, the TCRdb table keeps only in-frame clones and is missing some. This repertoire shows 250,000 or so clones, about 87% found once; its top ten account for over 2.5%. Sequencing input: PBMCs or T cells enriched from blood (not recorded which). The receptors originated from a woman between 40 and 55 years old who had been exposed to COVID-19. Each CDR3 is given with its conserved first and last residue. The order of the fields is CDR3 protein, CDR3 DNA, V gene, D gene, clone size, J gene. D genes are given only for firm matches. For some rows the clone size is stated as once, few or many, or as a class when expanded; others skip it.

CDR3aa: CASSKGAANEKLFF; CDR3nt: TGTGCCAGCAGCAAGGGGGCCGCTAATGAAAAACTGTTTTTT; v_gene: TRBV25-1; d_gene: TRBD1; abundance: .; j_gene: TRBJ1-4
CDR3aa: CAISDQGEAKNIQYF; CDR3nt: TGTGCCATCAGTGATCAGGGTGAAGCCAAAAACATTCAGTACTTC; v_gene: TRBV10-3; d_gene: .; abundance: .; j_gene: TRBJ2-4
CDR3aa: CASRTGLAETQYF; CDR3nt: TGTGCCAGCAGGACAGGACTAGCGGAGACCCAGTACTTC; v_gene: TRBV12-3/TRBV12-4; d_gene: TRBD2; abundance: .; j_gene: TRBJ2-5
CDR3aa: CASSSGQGNNSPLHF; CDR3nt: TGTGCCAGCAGTTCCGGACAGGGGAATAATTCACCCCTCCACTTT; v_gene: TRBV28; d_gene: TRBD1; abundance: .; j_gene: TRBJ1-6
CDR3aa: CASSFAGVNTQYF; CDR3nt: TGTGCCAGCAGCTTTGCGGGAGTGAATACGCAGTATTTT; v_gene: TRBV7-9; d_gene: TRBD2; abundance: once; j_gene: TRBJ2-3
CDR3aa: CASSEVAGSPTDTQYF; CDR3nt: TGTGCCAGCAGTGAAGTGGCAGGGTCCCCCACAGATACGCAGTATTTT; v_gene: TRBV6-1; d_gene: .; abundance: .; j_gene: TRBJ2-3
CDR3aa: CSASVQNSGANVLTF; CDR3nt: TGCAGTGCTAGTGTACAGAACTCTGGGGCCAACGTCCTGACTTTC; v_gene: TRBV20-1; d_gene: .; abundance: .; j_gene: TRBJ2-6
CDR3aa: CADSLSTDTQYF; CDR3nt: TGTGCCGACAGCTTATCCACAGATACGCAGTATTTT; v_gene: TRBV6-4; d_gene: .; abundance: .; j_gene: TRBJ2-3
CDR3aa: CASSAGTGWETQYF; CDR3nt: TGTGCCAGCAGCGCTGGAACAGGGTGGGAGACCCAGTACTTC; v_gene: TRBV9; d_gene: .; abundance: .; j_gene: TRBJ2-5
CDR3aa: CASSLNRGNTEAFF; CDR3nt: TGTGCCAGCAGCTTAAACAGGGGGAACACTGAAGCTTTCTTT; v_gene: TRBV7-9; d_gene: TRBD1; abundance: .; j_gene: TRBJ1-1
CDR3aa: CASSAGTALGNSPLHF; CDR3nt: TGTGCCAGCAGCGCCGGGACAGCCCTCGGGAATTCACCCCTCCACTTT; v_gene: TRBV11-2; d_gene: TRBD1; abundance: .; j_gene: TRBJ1-6
CDR3aa: CASSQVHREKVLFF; CDR3nt: TGCGCCAGCAGCCAAGTTCACAGGGAAAAGGTACTGTTTTTT; v_gene: TRBV4-3; d_gene: .; abundance: .; j_gene: TRBJ1-4
CDR3aa: CASGLVPKETGAGQPQHF; CDR3nt: TGTGCTAGTGGTTTGGTCCCAAAAGAGACAGGGGCAGGACAGCCCCAGCATTTT; v_gene: TRBV12-5; d_gene: TRBD1; abundance: .; j_gene: TRBJ1-5
CDR3aa: CASSPGPGKNTEAFF; CDR3nt: TGTGCCAGCAGCCCAGGCCCAGGGAAGAACACTGAAGCTTTCTTT; v_gene: TRBV7-3; d_gene: .; abundance: few; j_gene: TRBJ1-1
CDR3aa: CASSPHLSGGGAVREQFF; CDR3nt: TGTGCCAGCAGTCCACACCTTTCGGGGGGGGGAGCCGTTAGGGAGCAGTTCTTC; v_gene: TRBV28; d_gene: TRBD2; abundance: .; j_gene: TRBJ2-1
CDR3aa: CASKVQGQANYGYTF; CDR3nt: TGTGCCAGTAAAGTGCAGGGCCAAGCTAACTATGGCTACACCTTC; v_gene: TRBV19; d_gene: .; abundance: .; j_gene: TRBJ1-2
CDR3aa: CASSTQGLAESSYNEQFF; CDR3nt: TGTGCCAGCAGTACCCAGGGACTAGCGGAGAGCTCCTACAATGAGCAGTTCTTC; v_gene: TRBV2; d_gene: TRBD2; abundance: .; j_gene: TRBJ2-1
CDR3aa: CASTKRGGFNEQFF; CDR3nt: TGTGCCAGTACCAAGCGGGGGGGCTTCAATGAGCAGTTCTTC; v_gene: TRBV19; d_gene: TRBD2; abundance: .; j_gene: TRBJ2-1
CDR3aa: CASSEHRGTNSPLHF; CDR3nt: TGTGCCAGCAGTGAACACAGGGGTACTAATTCACCCCTCCACTTT; v_gene: TRBV6-1; d_gene: TRBD1; abundance: .; j_gene: TRBJ1-6
CDR3aa: CASSVEAGNEFF; CDR3nt: TGTGCCAGCTCCGTAGAAGCCGGGAACGAGTTCTTC; v_gene: TRBV18; d_gene: .; abundance: .; j_gene: TRBJ2-1
CDR3aa: CASSLVQGAKAYEQYF; CDR3nt: TGTGCCAGCAGCTTAGTACAGGGGGCAAAGGCCTACGAGCAGTACTTC; v_gene: TRBV7-2; d_gene: TRBD1; abundance: .; j_gene: TRBJ2-7
CDR3aa: CASSSGNRRNTIYF; CDR3nt: TGTGCCAGCAGTTCCGGGAATCGAAGAAACACCATATATTTT; v_gene: TRBV27; d_gene: .; abundance: .; j_gene: TRBJ1-3
CDR3aa: CASSLEGATDTQYF; CDR3nt: TGCGCCAGCAGCTTAGAGGGGGCCACAGATACGCAGTATTTT; v_gene: TRBV5-1; d_gene: TRBD1; abundance: .; j_gene: TRBJ2-3
CDR3aa: CASSPTREGELFF; CDR3nt: TGTGCCAGCAGCCCAACCCGCGAAGGGGAGCTGTTTTTT; v_gene: TRBV27; d_gene: .; abundance: .; j_gene: TRBJ2-2
CDR3aa: CASSAGLGNTEAFF; CDR3nt: TGTGCCAGCAGCGCGGGCCTAGGGAACACTGAAGCTTTCTTT; v_gene: TRBV7-2; d_gene: .; abundance: .; j_gene: TRBJ1-1
CDR3aa: CASSRDQGAGELFF; CDR3nt: TGTGCCAGCAGCCGGGACCAGGGGGCGGGGGAGCTGTTTTTT; v_gene: TRBV6-5; d_gene: TRBD1; abundance: .; j_gene: TRBJ2-2
CDR3aa: CASSMPQAGVETQYF; CDR3nt: TGTGCCAGTAGTATGCCCCAGGCAGGGGTAGAGACCCAGTACTTC; v_gene: TRBV19; d_gene: .; abundance: .; j_gene: TRBJ2-5
CDR3aa: CASSQEDRVGVHPNEKLFF; CDR3nt: TGTGCCAGCTCTCAGGAGGACAGGGTTGGAGTGCACCCTAATGAAAAACTGTTTTTT; v_gene: TRBV21-1; d_gene: .; abundance: few; j_gene: TRBJ1-4
CDR3aa: CASSQRLGDGYTF; CDR3nt: TGTGCCAGCAGCCAGAGACTCGGGGATGGCTACACCTTC; v_gene: TRBV12-3/TRBV12-4; d_gene: .; abundance: .; j_gene: TRBJ1-2
CDR3aa: CASSIDLQGTYGYTF; CDR3nt: TGTGCCAGTAGTATAGATTTACAGGGGACCTATGGCTACACCTTC; v_gene: TRBV19; d_gene: TRBD1; abundance: few; j_gene: TRBJ1-2
CDR3aa: CASSHPDRGRVVGELFF; CDR3nt: TGCGCCAGCAGCCACCCCGACAGGGGCAGGGTCGTCGGGGAGCTGTTTTTT; v_gene: TRBV4-1; d_gene: TRBD1; abundance: once; j_gene: TRBJ2-2
CDR3aa: CASSLFPRGAVAGELFF; CDR3nt: TGCGCCAGCAGCCTCTTCCCCCGGGGGGCGGTCGCCGGGGAGCTGTTTTTT; v_gene: TRBV4-3; d_gene: .; abundance: .; j_gene: TRBJ2-2
CDR3aa: CASSYAPGTYGYTF; CDR3nt: TGTGCCAGCAGTTACGCCCCAGGGACATATGGCTACACCTTC; v_gene: TRBV6-5; d_gene: .; abundance: .; j_gene: TRBJ1-2
CDR3aa: CASSQDHSAYGLAGPGETQYF; CDR3nt: TGTGCCAGCAGCCAAGATCACTCCGCTTATGGGCTAGCGGGACCTGGGGAGACCCAGTACTTC; v_gene: TRBV4-2; d_gene: TRBD2; abundance: .; j_gene: TRBJ2-5
CDR3aa: CSVGRAGVSSYNEQFF; CDR3nt: TGCAGCGTTGGCCGAGCAGGGGTAAGCTCCTACAATGAGCAGTTCTTC; v_gene: TRBV29-1; d_gene: .; abundance: .; j_gene: TRBJ2-1
CDR3aa: CARSPGQTHYEQYF; CDR3nt: TGTGCCAGAAGCCCGGGACAGACGCACTACGAGCAGTACTTC; v_gene: TRBV5-3; d_gene: TRBD1; abundance: .; j_gene: TRBJ2-7